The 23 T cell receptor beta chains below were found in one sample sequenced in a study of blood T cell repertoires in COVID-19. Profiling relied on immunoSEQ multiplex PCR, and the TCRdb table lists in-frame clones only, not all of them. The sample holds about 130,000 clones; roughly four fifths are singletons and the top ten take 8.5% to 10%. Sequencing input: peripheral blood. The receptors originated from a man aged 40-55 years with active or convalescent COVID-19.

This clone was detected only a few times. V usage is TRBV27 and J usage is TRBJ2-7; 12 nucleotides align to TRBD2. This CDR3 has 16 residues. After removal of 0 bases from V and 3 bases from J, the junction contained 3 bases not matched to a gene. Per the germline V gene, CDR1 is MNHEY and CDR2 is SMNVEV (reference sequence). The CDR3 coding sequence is TGTGCCAGCAGTTTATCTGGACTAGCGGGGCTCTACGAGCAGTACTTC. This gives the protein CASSLSGLAGLYEQYF.

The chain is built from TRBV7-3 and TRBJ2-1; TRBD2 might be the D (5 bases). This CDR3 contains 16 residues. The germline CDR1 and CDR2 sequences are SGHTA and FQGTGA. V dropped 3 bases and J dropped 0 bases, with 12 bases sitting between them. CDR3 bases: TGTGCCAGCAGCTTTTCTAGCCTTACCTCCTACAATGAGCAGTTCTTC. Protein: CASSFSSLTSYNEQFF.

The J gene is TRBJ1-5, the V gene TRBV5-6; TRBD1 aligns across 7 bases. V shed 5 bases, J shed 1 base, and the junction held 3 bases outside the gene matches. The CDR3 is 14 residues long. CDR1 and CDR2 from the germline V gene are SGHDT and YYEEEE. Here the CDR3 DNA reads TGTGCCAGCAGTCTACAGGGGAGCAATCAGCCCCAGCATTTT. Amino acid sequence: CASSLQGSNQPQHF. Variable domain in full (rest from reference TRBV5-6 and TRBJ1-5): DAGVTQSPTHLIKTRGQQVTLRCSPKSGHDTVSWYQQALGQGPQFIFQYYEEEERQRGNFPDRFSGHQFPNYSSELNVNALLLGDSALYLCASSLQGSNQPQHFGDGTRLSIL.

The CDR3: CASSRLSGSGGSGTDTQYF. DNA of the CDR3: TGTGCCAGCAGCCGATTGAGTGGTAGCGGGGGGTCCGGCACAGATACGCAGTATTTT. The chain has TRBV4-2 and TRBJ2-3; 10 bases map to TRBD2. The CDR3 consists of 19 residues. Germline trimming cut 4 bases from V and 1 base from J; bases unmatched to any gene: 14. Germline CDR1 is LGHNA and CDR2 is YNFKEQ.

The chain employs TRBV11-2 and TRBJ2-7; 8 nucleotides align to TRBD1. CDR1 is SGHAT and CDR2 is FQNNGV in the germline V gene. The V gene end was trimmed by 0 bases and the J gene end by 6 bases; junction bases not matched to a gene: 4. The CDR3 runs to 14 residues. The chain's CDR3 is CASSLDRTGTEQYF. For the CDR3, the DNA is TGTGCCAGCAGCTTAGATCGGACAGGGACCGAGCAGTACTTC.

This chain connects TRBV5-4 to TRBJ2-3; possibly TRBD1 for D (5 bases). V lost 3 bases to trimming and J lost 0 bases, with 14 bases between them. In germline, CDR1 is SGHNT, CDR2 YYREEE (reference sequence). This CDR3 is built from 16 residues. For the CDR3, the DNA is TGTGCCAGCAGCTCTAGGGGCACTGTCAGCACAGATACGCAGTATTTT. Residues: CASSSRGTVSTDTQYF.

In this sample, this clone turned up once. CDR3 DNA sequence: TGTGCCAGCAGCGTACTTGGTAGCAGCTACGAGCAGTACTTC. The encoded protein is CASSVLGSSYEQYF. The rearrangement uses TRBV9 and TRBJ2-7; no clear D gene. Germline assignment: CDR1 SGDLS and CDR2 YYNGEE. CDR3 size: 14 residues. The V and J ends lost 1 base and 3 bases respectively, with 11 bases between them.

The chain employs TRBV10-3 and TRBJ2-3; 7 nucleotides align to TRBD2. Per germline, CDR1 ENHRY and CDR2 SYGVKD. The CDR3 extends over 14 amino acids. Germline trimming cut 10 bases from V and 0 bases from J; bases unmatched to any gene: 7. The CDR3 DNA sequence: TGTGCCACCGGGGCGGGGGTTAGCACAGATACGCAGTATTTT. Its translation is CATGAGVSTDTQYF.

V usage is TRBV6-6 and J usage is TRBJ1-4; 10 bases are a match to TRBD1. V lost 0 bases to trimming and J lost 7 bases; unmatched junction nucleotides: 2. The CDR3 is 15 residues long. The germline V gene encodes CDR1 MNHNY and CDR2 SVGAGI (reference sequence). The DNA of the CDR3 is TGTGCCAGCAGTTACTCGACAGGGGGCACTGAAAAACTGTTTTTT. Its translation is CASSYSTGGTEKLFF.

The CDR3 DNA reads TGTGCCAGTAGTAGGCCAGGACAGGGGGCGAGGGGCTACACCTTC. It translates to CASSRPGQGARGYTF. The chain uses TRBV19 and TRBJ1-2; 11 bases align to TRBD1. CDR1 and CDR2 from the germline V gene are LNHDA and SQIVND (reference sequence). With 4 bases clipped from V and 8 bases from J, the junction kept 9 bases outside the gene matches. The CDR3 runs to 15 residues.

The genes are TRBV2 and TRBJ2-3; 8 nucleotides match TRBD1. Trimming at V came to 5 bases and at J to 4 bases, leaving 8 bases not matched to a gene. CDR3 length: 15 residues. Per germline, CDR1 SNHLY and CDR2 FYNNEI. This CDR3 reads CASSRQGLDSDTQYF. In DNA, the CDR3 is TGTGCCAGCAGTAGACAGGGGCTCGATTCAGATACGCAGTATTTT.

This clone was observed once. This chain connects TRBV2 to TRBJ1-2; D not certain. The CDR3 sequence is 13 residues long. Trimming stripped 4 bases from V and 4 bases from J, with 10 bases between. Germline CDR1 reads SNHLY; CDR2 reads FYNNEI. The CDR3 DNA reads TGTGCCAGCAGTGGACACTTCAGCTATGGCTACACCTTC. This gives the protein CASSGHFSYGYTF.

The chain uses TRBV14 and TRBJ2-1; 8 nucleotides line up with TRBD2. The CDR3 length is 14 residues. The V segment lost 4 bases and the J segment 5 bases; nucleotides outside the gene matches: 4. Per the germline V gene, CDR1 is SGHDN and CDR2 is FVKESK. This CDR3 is CASSLLAGNNEQFF. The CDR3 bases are TGTGCCAGCAGCCTTCTAGCGGGTAACAATGAGCAGTTCTTC. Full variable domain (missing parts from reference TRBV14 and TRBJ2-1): EAGVTQFPSHSVIEKGQTVTLRCDPISGHDNLYWYRRVMGKEIKFLLHFVKESKQDESGMPNNRFLAERTGGTYSTLKVQPAELEDSGVYFCASSLLAGNNEQFFGPGTRLTVL.

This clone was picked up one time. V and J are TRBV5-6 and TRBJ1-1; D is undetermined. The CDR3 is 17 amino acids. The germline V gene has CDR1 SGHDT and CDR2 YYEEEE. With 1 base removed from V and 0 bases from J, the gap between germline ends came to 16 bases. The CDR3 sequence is CASSLLRADGLNTEAFF. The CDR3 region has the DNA TGTGCCAGCAGCTTGTTAAGAGCGGACGGCCTGAACACTGAAGCTTTCTTT.

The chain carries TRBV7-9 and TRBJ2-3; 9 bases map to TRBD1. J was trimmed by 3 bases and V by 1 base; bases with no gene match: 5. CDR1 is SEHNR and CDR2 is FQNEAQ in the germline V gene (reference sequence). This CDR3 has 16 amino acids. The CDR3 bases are TGTGCCAGCAGCTTAGGGGACAGGGTTCGAACAGATACGCAGTATTTT. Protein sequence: CASSLGDRVRTDTQYF.

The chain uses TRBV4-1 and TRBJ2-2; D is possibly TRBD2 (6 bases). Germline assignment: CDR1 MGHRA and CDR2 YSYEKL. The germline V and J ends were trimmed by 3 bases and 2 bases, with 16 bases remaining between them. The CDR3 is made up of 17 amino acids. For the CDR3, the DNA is TGCGCCAGCAGCCAGGACCAACTAGCCCTAAACACCGGGGAGCTGTTTTTT. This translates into CASSQDQLALNTGELFF.

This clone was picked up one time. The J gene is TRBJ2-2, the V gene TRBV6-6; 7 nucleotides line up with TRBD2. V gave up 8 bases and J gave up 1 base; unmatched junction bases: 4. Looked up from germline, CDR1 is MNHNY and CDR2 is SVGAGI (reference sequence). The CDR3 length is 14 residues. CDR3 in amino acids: CASRGGLNTGELFF. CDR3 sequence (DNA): TGTGCCAGCCGCGGGGGATTGAACACCGGGGAGCTGTTTTTT.

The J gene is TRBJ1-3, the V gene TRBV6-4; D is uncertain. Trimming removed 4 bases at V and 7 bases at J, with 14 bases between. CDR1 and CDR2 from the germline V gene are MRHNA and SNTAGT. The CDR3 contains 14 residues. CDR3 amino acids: CASSASPGANTIYF. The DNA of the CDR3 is TGTGCCAGCAGTGCCAGCCCGGGAGCGAACACCATATATTTT.

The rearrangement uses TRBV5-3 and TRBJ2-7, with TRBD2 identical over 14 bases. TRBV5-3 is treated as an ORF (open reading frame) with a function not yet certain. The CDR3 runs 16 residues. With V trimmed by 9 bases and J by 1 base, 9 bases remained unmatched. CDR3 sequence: CAISGTSGGQSYEQYF. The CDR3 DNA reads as TGTGCCATTTCCGGGACTAGCGGGGGCCAATCCTACGAGCAGTACTTC.

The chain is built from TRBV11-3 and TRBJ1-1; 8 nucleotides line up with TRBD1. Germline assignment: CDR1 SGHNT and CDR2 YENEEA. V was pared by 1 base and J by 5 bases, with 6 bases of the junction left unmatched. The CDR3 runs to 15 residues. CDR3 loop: CASSLGQGRGTEAFF. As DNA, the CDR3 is TGTGCCAGCAGCTTAGGACAGGGGCGGGGTACTGAAGCTTTCTTT.

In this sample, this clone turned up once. CDR3 in amino acids: CASSTADRATAEAFF. In nucleotides, the CDR3 is TGTGCCAGTAGTACCGCGGACAGGGCGACAGCTGAAGCTTTCTTT. J is TRBJ1-1 and V is TRBV19; 8 bases agree with TRBD1. The length of the CDR3 is 15 residues. Germline loops: CDR1 LNHDA, CDR2 SQIVND (reference sequence). V shed 4 bases and J 6 bases; nucleotides not matched to a gene: 10.

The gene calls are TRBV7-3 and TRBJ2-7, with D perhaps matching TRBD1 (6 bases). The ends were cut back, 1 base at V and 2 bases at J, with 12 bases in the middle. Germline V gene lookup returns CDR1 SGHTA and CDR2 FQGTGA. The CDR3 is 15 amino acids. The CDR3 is CASSLNGGTTYEQYF. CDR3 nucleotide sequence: TGTGCCAGCAGCTTAAATGGGGGCACCACCTACGAGCAGTACTTC.

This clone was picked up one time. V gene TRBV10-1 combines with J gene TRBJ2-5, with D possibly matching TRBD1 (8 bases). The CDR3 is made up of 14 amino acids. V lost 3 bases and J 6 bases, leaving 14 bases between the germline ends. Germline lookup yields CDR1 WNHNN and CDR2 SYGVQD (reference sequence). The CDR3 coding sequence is TGCGCCAGCAGTGAACAGGGGGGAGGGAAGACCCAGTACTTC. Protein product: CASSEQGGGKTQYF.